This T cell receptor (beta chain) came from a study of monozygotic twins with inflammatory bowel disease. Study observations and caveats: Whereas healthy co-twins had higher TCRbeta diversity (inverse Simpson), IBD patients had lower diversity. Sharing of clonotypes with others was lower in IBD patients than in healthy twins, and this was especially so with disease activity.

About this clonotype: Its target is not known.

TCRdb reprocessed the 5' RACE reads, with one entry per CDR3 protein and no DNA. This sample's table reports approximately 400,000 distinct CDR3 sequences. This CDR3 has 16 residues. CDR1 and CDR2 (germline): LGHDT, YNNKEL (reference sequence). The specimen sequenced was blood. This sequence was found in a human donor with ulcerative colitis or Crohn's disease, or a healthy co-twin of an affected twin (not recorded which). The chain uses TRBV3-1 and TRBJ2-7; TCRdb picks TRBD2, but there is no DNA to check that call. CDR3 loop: CASSRALPGSSYEQYF.